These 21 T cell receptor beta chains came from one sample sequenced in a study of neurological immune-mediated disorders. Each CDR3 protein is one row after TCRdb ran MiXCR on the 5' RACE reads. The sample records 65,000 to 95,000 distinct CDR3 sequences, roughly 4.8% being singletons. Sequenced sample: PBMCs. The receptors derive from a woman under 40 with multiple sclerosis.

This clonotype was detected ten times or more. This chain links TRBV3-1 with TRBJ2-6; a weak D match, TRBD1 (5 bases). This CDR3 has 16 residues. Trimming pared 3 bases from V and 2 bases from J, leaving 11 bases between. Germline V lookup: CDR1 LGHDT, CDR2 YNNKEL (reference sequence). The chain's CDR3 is CASSQGQGTGANVLTF. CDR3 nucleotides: TGTGCCAGCAGCCAGGGGCAGGGAACTGGGGCCAACGTCCTGACTTTC.

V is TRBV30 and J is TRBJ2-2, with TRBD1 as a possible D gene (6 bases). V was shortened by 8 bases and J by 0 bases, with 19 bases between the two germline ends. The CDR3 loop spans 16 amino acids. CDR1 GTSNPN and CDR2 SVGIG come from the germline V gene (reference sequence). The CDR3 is CAQNSPRTANTGELFF. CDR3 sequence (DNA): TGTGCCCAAAACTCCCCTCGGACAGCGAACACCGGGGAGCTGTTTTTT. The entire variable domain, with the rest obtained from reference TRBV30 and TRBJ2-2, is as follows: SQTIHQWPATLVQPVGSPLSLECTVEGTSNPNLYWYRQAAGRGLQLLFYSVGIGQISSEVPQNLSASRPQDRQFILSSKKLLLSDSGFYLCAQNSPRTANTGELFFGEGSRLTVL.

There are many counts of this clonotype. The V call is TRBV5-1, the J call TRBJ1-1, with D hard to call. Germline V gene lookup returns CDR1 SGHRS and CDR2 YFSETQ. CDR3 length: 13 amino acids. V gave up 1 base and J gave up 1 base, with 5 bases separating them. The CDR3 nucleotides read TGCGCCAGCAGCTTGTCAGAGAACACTGAAGCTTTCTTT. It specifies CASSLSENTEAFF.

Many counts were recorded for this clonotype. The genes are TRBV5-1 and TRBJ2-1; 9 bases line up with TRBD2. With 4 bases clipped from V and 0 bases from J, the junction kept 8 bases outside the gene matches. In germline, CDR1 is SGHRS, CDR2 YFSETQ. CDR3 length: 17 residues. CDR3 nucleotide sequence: TGCGCCAGCAGCCCACTAGCGGGCCAGAGCTCCTACAATGAGCAGTTCTTC. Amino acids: CASSPLAGQSSYNEQFF.

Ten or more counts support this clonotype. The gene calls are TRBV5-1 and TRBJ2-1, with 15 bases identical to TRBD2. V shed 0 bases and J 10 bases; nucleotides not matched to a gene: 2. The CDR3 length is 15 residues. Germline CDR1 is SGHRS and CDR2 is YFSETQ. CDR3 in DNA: TGCGCCAGCAGCTTGGCCGGGACTAGCGGGGGGGAGCAGTTCTTC. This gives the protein CASSLAGTSGGEQFF.

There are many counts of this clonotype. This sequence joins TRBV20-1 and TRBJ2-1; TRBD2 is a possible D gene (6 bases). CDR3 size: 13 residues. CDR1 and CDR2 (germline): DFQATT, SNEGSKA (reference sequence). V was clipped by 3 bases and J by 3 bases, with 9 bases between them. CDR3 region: CSASGSFYNEQFF. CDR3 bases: TGCAGTGCTAGCGGGAGCTTCTACAATGAGCAGTTCTTC.

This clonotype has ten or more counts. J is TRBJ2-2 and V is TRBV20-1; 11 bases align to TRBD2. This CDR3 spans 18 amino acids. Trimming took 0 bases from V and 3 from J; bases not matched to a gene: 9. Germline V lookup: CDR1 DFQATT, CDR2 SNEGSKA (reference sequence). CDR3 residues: CSARDPTSGSLYTGELFF. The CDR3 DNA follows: TGCAGTGCTAGAGATCCTACTAGCGGGAGTCTGTACACCGGGGAGCTGTTTTTT.

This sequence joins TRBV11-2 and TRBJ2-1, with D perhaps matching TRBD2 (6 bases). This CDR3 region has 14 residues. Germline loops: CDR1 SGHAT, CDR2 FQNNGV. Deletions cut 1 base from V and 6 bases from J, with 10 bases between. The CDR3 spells CASSLGLEFNEQFF. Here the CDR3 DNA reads TGTGCCAGCAGCTTAGGACTAGAGTTCAATGAGCAGTTCTTC. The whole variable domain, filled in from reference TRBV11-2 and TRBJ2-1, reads EAGVAQSPRYKIIEKRQSVAFWCNPISGHATLYWYQQILGQGPKLLIQFQNNGVVDDSQLPKDRFSAERLKGVDSTLKIQPAKLEDSAVYLCASSLGLEFNEQFFGPGTRLTVL.

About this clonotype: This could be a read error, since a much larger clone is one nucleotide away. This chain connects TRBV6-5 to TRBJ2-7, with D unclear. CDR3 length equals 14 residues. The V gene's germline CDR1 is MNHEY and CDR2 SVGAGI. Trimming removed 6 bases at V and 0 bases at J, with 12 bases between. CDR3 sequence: CASRLGQSSYEQYF. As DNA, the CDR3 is TGTGCCAGCAGGTTAGGGCAGAGCTCCTACGAGCAGTACTTC.

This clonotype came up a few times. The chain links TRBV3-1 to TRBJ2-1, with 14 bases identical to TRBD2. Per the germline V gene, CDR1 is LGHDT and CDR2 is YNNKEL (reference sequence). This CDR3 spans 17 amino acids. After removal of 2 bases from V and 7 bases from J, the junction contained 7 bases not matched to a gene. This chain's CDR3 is CASSQLGLAGVLNEQFF. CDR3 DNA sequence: TGTGCCAGCAGCCAACTGGGACTAGCGGGAGTGTTAAATGAGCAGTTCTTC.

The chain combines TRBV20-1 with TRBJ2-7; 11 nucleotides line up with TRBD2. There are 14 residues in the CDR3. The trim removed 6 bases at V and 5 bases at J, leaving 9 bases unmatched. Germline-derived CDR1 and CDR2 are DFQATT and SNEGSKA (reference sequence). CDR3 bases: TGCAGTGCCGCACTAGCGGGGGAGTCCGACGAGCAGTACTTC. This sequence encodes CSAALAGESDEQYF.

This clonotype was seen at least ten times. The CDR3 reads CASSLKGAPIYGYTF. CDR3 in DNA: TGTGCCAGCAGTTTGAAGGGGGCCCCCATCTATGGCTACACCTTC. This sequence joins TRBV27 and TRBJ1-2; TRBD1 matches 7 bases. Germline CDR1 and CDR2: MNHEY and SMNVEV (reference sequence). This CDR3 contains 15 residues. With 3 bases clipped from V and 4 bases from J, the junction kept 8 bases outside the gene matches.

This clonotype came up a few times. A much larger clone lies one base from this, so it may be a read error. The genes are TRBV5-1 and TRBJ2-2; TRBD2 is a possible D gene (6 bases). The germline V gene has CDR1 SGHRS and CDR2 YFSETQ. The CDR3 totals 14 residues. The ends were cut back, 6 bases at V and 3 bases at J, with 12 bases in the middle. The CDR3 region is CASNRDWDTGELFF. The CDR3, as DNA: TGCGCCAGCAATAGGGACTGGGACACCGGGGAGCTGTTTTTT. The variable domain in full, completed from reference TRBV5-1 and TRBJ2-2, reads KAGVTQTPRYLIKTRGQQVTLSCSPISGHRSVSWYQQTPGQGLQFLFEYFSETQRNKGNFPGRFSGRQFSNSRSEMNVSTLELGDSALYLCASNRDWDTGELFFGEGSRLTVL.

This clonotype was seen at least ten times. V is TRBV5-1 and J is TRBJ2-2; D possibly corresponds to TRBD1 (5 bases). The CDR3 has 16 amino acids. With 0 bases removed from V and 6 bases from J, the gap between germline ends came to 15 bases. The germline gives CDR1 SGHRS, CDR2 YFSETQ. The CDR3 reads CASSLARLMGPGELFF. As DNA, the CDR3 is TGCGCCAGCAGCTTGGCCCGTCTGATGGGGCCCGGGGAGCTGTTTTTT.

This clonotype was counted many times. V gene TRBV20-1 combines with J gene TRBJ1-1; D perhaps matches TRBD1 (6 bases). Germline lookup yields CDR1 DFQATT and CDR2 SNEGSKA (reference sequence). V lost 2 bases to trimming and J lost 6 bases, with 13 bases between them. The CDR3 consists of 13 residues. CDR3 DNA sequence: TGCAGTGCTAGAAGTACTAGGACAGCTGAAGCTTTCTTT. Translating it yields CSARSTRTAEAFF.

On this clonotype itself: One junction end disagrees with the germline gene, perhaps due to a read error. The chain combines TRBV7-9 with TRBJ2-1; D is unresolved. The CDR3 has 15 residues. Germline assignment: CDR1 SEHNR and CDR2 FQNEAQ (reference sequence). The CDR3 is CASSFDSSSYNAQFF. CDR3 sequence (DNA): TGTGCCAGCAGCTTCGACTCAAGCTCCTACAATGCGCAGTTCTTC.

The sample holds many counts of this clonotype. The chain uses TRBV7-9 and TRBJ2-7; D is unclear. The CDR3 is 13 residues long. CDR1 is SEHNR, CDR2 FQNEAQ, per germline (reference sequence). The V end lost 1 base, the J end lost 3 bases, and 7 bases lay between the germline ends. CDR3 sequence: CASSLVVSYEQYF. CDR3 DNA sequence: TGTGCCAGCAGCTTAGTTGTCAGCTACGAGCAGTACTTC. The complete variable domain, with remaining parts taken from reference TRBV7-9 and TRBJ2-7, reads DTGVSQNPRHKITKRGQNVTFRCDPISEHNRLYWYRQTLGQGPEFLTYFQNEAQLEKSRLLSDRFSAERPKGSFSTLEIQRTEQGDSAMYLCASSLVVSYEQYFGPGTRLTVT.

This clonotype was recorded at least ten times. CDR3 sequence (DNA): TGCGCCAGCAGCTTGACAGGGGTGGGAGAGACCCAGTACTTC. Its translation: CASSLTGVGETQYF. The rearrangement links TRBV5-1 to TRBJ2-5; 7 positions match TRBD1. Germline trimming cut 1 base from V and 4 bases from J; bases unmatched to any gene: 4. The CDR3 totals 14 residues. From germline, CDR1 is SGHRS and CDR2 YFSETQ.

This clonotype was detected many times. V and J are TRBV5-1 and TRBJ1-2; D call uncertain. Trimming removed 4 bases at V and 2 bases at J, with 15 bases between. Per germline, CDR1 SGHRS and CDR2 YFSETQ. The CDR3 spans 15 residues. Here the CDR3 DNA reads TGCGCCAGCAGCCGCCTTGGTACCGAGAACTATGGCTACACCTTC. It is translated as CASSRLGTENYGYTF.

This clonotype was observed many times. The CDR3 DNA sequence: TGCGCCAGCAGCCATACCCCAGGACGCGCTGAAGCTTTCTTT. It encodes CASSHTPGRAEAFF. The chain recombines TRBV5-1 with TRBJ1-1, with D uncertain. The CDR3 consists of 14 residues. The V end was cut by 4 bases, the J end by 6 bases, with 16 bases between. Germline V gene data show CDR1 as SGHRS and CDR2 as YFSETQ. Looking up the rest from reference TRBV5-1 and TRBJ1-1 gives the full variable domain: KAGVTQTPRYLIKTRGQQVTLSCSPISGHRSVSWYQQTPGQGLQFLFEYFSETQRNKGNFPGRFSGRQFSNSRSEMNVSTLELGDSALYLCASSHTPGRAEAFFGQGTRLTVV.

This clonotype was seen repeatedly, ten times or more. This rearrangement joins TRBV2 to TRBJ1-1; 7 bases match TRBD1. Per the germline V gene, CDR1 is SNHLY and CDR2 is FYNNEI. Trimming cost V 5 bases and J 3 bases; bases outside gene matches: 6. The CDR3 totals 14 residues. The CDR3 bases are TGTGCCAGCAGTTTGGACAGGACTTACACTGAAGCTTTCTTT. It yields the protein CASSLDRTYTEAFF.